The 17 T cell receptor beta chains below come from one sample, sequenced in a study of T cell repertoires in aging, cancer and after chemotherapy (dated by TCRdb to between 2017 and 2020). Sequencing was performed on an Illumina MiSeq. Rearranged TRB sequences spanning V, D and J segments were amplified in a multiplex touch-down PCR with a mixed TRB-A/B primer pool. TCRdb applied fastp at Q25 and MiXCR to the public reads, then kept only in-frame beta chains. Each CDR3 protein appears once, grouped with its most common genes and DNA. This sample has around 2,500 distinct CDR3 sequences in its table, and around 52% of those were observed once. The ten largest account for about 33% of the sample. Instead of sorted cells or RNA, genomic DNA extracted from peripheral blood served as the source for amplifying TCR beta rearrangements. The sequencing sample was made of blood. The source of these receptors is a human donor with a blood cancer. The donor label of this sample is uncertain.

This rearrangement joins TRBV18 to TRBJ2-5, with D unresolved. The CDR3 sequence is 11 residues long. With 4 bases removed from V and 3 bases from J, the gap between germline ends came to 3 bases. Germline loops: CDR1 KGHSH, CDR2 LQKENI. DNA of the CDR3: TGTGCCAGCTCACACAAAGAGACCCAGTACTTC. Translated: CASSHKETQYF.

The chain links TRBV19 to TRBJ2-7; D is perhaps TRBD1 or TRBD2 (5 bases each). Deletions cut 3 bases from V and 3 bases from J, with 9 bases between. This CDR3 comprises 13 residues. Germline loops: CDR1 LNHDA, CDR2 SQIVND (reference sequence). CDR3 in amino acids: CASSIGGNYEQYF. CDR3 coding DNA: TGTGCCAGTAGTATTGGGGGAAACTACGAGCAGTACTTC.

V and J are TRBV19 and TRBJ2-1, with D perhaps TRBD1 or TRBD2 (5 bases each). The V gene's germline CDR1 is LNHDA and CDR2 SQIVND (reference sequence). The CDR3 is made up of 11 amino acids. V was clipped by 6 bases and J by 7 bases, with 7 bases between them. CDR3 region: CASRGRNEQFF. In DNA, the CDR3 is TGTGCCAGTAGGGGACGGAATGAGCAGTTCTTC. The whole variable domain, filled in from reference TRBV19 and TRBJ2-1, reads DGGITQSPKYLFRKEGQNVTLSCEQNLNHDAMYWYRQDPGQGLRLIYYSQIVNDFQKGDIAEGYSVSREKKESFPLTVTSAQKNPTAFYLCASRGRNEQFFGPGTRLTVL.

J is TRBJ2-2 and V is TRBV15; maybe TRBD1 (5 bases). The germline V and J ends were trimmed by 3 bases and 3 bases, with 11 bases remaining between them. This CDR3 has 15 amino acids. Germline V CDR1 and CDR2: LNHNV, YYDKDF (reference sequence). CDR3 loop: CATSRSGYDTGELFF. The CDR3 nucleotides read TGTGCCACCAGCAGGTCAGGGTATGACACCGGGGAGCTGTTTTTT.

Within the sample, this clonotype is large. V usage is TRBV5-5 and J usage is TRBJ1-2; 9 bases fit TRBD1. Germline loops: CDR1 SGHKS, CDR2 YYEKEE (reference sequence). V shed 4 bases, J shed 7 bases, and the junction held 8 bases outside the gene matches. This CDR3 has 14 amino acids. CDR3 amino acids: CASSITGQGGGYTF. The CDR3 region has the DNA TGTGCCAGCAGCATCACGGGACAGGGCGGTGGCTACACCTTC.

This clonotype occurred a few times. The rearrangement uses TRBV11-3 and TRBJ1-5, with 9 bases aligning to TRBD1. Germline loops: CDR1 SGHNT, CDR2 YENEEA. V lost 5 bases to trimming and J lost 4 bases; unmatched junction nucleotides: 6. There are 15 residues in the CDR3. DNA of the CDR3: TGTGCCAGCAGCAAGGGACAGGGATCAAATCAGCCCCAGCATTTT. It is translated as CASSKGQGSNQPQHF. The whole variable domain, filled in from reference TRBV11-3 and TRBJ1-5, reads EAGVVQSPRYKIIEKKQPVAFWCNPISGHNTLYWYLQNLGQGPELLIRYENEEAVDDSQLPKDRFSAERLKGVDSTLKIQPAELGDSAVYLCASSKGQGSNQPQHFGDGTRLSIL.

The chain links TRBV6-5 to TRBJ1-2; D gene ambiguous. The germline gives CDR1 MNHEY, CDR2 SVGAGI. The CDR3 covers 13 residues. Trimming stripped 7 bases from V and 0 bases from J, with 9 bases between. CDR3 coding DNA: TGTGCCAGCACAGATACCCCTAACTATGGCTACACCTTC. It is translated as CASTDTPNYGYTF.

This clonotype has only a few counts. The chain combines TRBV2 with TRBJ2-2; D not certain. The germline V gene encodes CDR1 SNHLY and CDR2 FYNNEI. V lost 3 bases and J lost 0, with 11 bases in between. This CDR3 is built from 16 residues. This chain's CDR3 is CASSDFGLANTGELFF. CDR3 in DNA: TGTGCCAGCAGTGACTTTGGTTTGGCGAACACCGGGGAGCTGTTTTTT.

CDR3 region: CASSPRQGRYGYTF. For the CDR3, the DNA is TGTGCCAGCAGTCCGAGACAGGGGAGATATGGCTACACCTTC. This rearrangement joins TRBV6-2 or TRBV6-3 to TRBJ1-2; 8 nucleotides line up with TRBD1. The CDR3 has 14 amino acids. V dropped 5 bases and J dropped 5; count of bases not matched to a gene: 7. Looked up from germline, CDR1 is MNHEY and CDR2 is SVGEGT.

In nucleotides, the CDR3 is TGTGCCAGTAGTCCGGGGGGCGCGAACACCGGGGAGCTGTTTTTT. Translation gives CASSPGGANTGELFF. V usage is TRBV19 and J usage is TRBJ2-2, with D perhaps TRBD2 (7 bases). Per the germline V gene, CDR1 is LNHDA and CDR2 is SQIVND (reference sequence). The CDR3 has 15 residues. V lost 5 bases to trimming and J lost 0 bases, with 10 bases between them.

The rearrangement joins TRBV29-1 to TRBJ2-3, with 8 bases lining up with TRBD2. Per germline, CDR1 SQVTM and CDR2 ANQGSEA. The CDR3 covers 13 residues. Germline trimming cut 3 bases from V and 6 bases from J; bases unmatched to any gene: 5. CDR3 sequence (DNA): TGCAGCGTTGACCTCGGCGGGGGGGATACGCAGTATTTT. This gives the protein CSVDLGGGDTQYF.

V and J are TRBV27 and TRBJ1-1; 8 bases are a match to TRBD1. The germline gives CDR1 MNHEY, CDR2 SMNVEV (reference sequence). The CDR3 totals 13 residues. V gave up 6 bases and J gave up 9 bases; unmatched junction bases: 9. CDR3 sequence reads: CASSPGQGLKAFF. The CDR3 DNA follows: TGTGCCAGCAGCCCTGGACAGGGCTTGAAAGCTTTCTTT.

This clonotype occurred a few times. This chain joins TRBV5-5 and TRBJ1-1; no firm D call. Trimming cost V 2 bases and J 5 bases, with 16 bases left between them. Germline V lookup: CDR1 SGHKS, CDR2 YYEKEE (reference sequence). The CDR3 runs 15 residues. The CDR3 sequence: CASSLYSPGRTEAFF. DNA of the CDR3: TGTGCCAGCAGCTTATATTCGCCCGGTCGGACTGAAGCTTTCTTT.

The rearrangement joins TRBV6-6 to TRBJ1-3; D is possibly TRBD1 (5 bases). Germline CDR1 and CDR2: MNHNY and SVGAGI (reference sequence). The CDR3 covers 16 residues. Trimming removed 5 bases at V and 4 bases at J, with 18 bases between. This CDR3 reads CASSVSWDGLGNTIYF. CDR3 bases: TGTGCCAGCAGTGTCAGTTGGGACGGACTCGGAAACACCATATATTTT.

V gene TRBV6-1 combines with J gene TRBJ2-7; 9 nucleotides line up with TRBD1. Trimming removed 8 bases from V and 2 bases from J; junction bases left unmatched: 7. The germline gives CDR1 MNHNS, CDR2 SASEGT. CDR3 length: 14 amino acids. This CDR3 reads CASERTGATYEQYF. Written as DNA, the CDR3 is TGTGCCAGCGAAAGGACAGGGGCGACCTACGAGCAGTACTTC.

The CDR3 sequence: CASSLNQETQYF. The CDR3 DNA sequence: TGTGCCAGCAGCTTGAATCAAGAGACCCAGTACTTC. The V call is TRBV11-3, the J call TRBJ2-5; no firm D call. This CDR3 region has 12 residues. Trimming took off 3 bases at V and 2 bases at J, with 4 bases between the two ends. Germline CDR1 SGHNT, CDR2 YENEEA.

The rearrangement links TRBV19 to TRBJ1-4; no firm D call. The CDR3 contains 14 residues. Germline V gene lookup returns CDR1 LNHDA and CDR2 SQIVND (reference sequence). Trimming pared 2 bases from V and 2 bases from J, leaving 6 bases between. The CDR3 loop is CASSIYLTNEKLFF. The CDR3 region has the DNA TGTGCCAGTAGTATATATCTTACTAATGAAAAACTGTTTTTT.